These 27 T cell receptor beta chains were sequenced from one sample in a study of shared clonotypes between healthy human individuals. TCRdb keeps only in-frame clones here, not all; method: immunoSEQ multiplex PCR. In the table there are nearly 500,000 clones, over 65% of which are singletons. The material sequenced was PBMCs. The receptor set was obtained from a woman aged 40 to 50 in good health. Some clones in this sample may be carry-over from other donors' samples.

The J gene is TRBJ1-4, the V gene TRBV6-5; D remains unclear. The CDR3 length is 15 residues. Trimming shortened V by 6 bases and J by 2 bases, and 13 bases separated the two germline ends. Germline assignment: CDR1 MNHEY and CDR2 SVGAGI. CDR3 sequence reads: CASSLHQSTNEKLFF. Here the CDR3 DNA reads TGTGCCAGCAGCCTCCATCAGAGCACTAATGAAAAACTGTTTTTT.

This clone was detected a few times. The V call is TRBV6-5, the J call TRBJ2-5, with D perhaps TRBD2 (6 bases). The DNA end lines up better with TRBJ2-7; the J call may be wrong. CDR3 length: 12 amino acids. CDR1 and CDR2 from the germline V gene are MNHEY and SVGAGI. CDR3 DNA: TGTGCCAGCAGGGCGGGGCCCTACGAGCAGTACTTC. Protein sequence: CASRAGPYEQYF.

This clone was seen only a few times. V is TRBV18 and J is TRBJ1-4; 7 bases match TRBD1. In germline, CDR1 is KGHSH, CDR2 LQKENI. V lost 3 bases and J lost 7; bases outside the gene matches: 5. The CDR3 totals 14 residues. The CDR3 loop reads CASSPRGRGEKLFF. The CDR3, as DNA: TGTGCCAGCTCACCGAGGGGGCGAGGTGAAAAACTGTTTTTT.

Remarks on this clone: Since a much larger clone is just one base distant, this may be a read error. Other nucleotide sequences from this sample produce the same CDR3. The chain links TRBV7-9 to TRBJ1-4, with 10 nucleotides matching TRBD1. V gave up 1 base and J gave up 6 bases; unmatched junction bases: 2. This CDR3 has 15 amino acids. From germline, CDR1 is SEHNR and CDR2 FQNEAQ (reference sequence). The CDR3 DNA sequence: TGTGCCAGCAGCTTAGTTGGACAGGGGGATGAAAAACTGTTTTTT. It encodes CASSLVGQGDEKLFF.

This sequence joins TRBV19 and TRBJ2-3; 12 bases fit TRBD2. Trimming cost V 5 bases and J 6 bases; bases outside gene matches: 3. The CDR3 sequence is 14 residues long. Per the germline V gene, CDR1 is LNHDA and CDR2 is SQIVND (reference sequence). CDR3 protein: CASSPSGRADTQYF. DNA for the CDR3: TGTGCCAGTAGTCCTAGCGGGAGGGCGGATACGCAGTATTTT.

The CDR3 DNA follows: TGTGCCAGCTCCCCTACTGACAGCCAAGAGACCCAGTACTTC. It codes for CASSPTDSQETQYF. The V call is TRBV18, the J call TRBJ2-5; perhaps TRBD1 as D (5 bases). V lost 6 bases and J lost 1, with 12 bases in between. Germline V gene sequence: CDR1 KGHSH, CDR2 LQKENI. This CDR3 region has 14 residues.

The V call is TRBV11-3, the J call TRBJ2-3, with TRBD1 matching over 8 bases. The CDR3 contains 15 residues. Germline V gene sequence: CDR1 SGHNT, CDR2 YENEEA. J was trimmed by 0 bases and V by 5 bases; bases with no gene match: 4. The CDR3 DNA is TGTGCCAGCAGCCCCAGACAGGGGAGCACAGATACGCAGTATTTT. It specifies CASSPRQGSTDTQYF.

This chain joins TRBV6-4 and TRBJ1-6, with unresolved D. The germline V and J ends were trimmed by 0 bases and 9 bases, with 6 bases remaining between them. The V gene's germline CDR1 is MRHNA and CDR2 SNTAGT. There are 13 residues in the CDR3. This CDR3 reads CASSDSPASPLHF. In DNA form, the CDR3 reads TGTGCCAGCAGTGACTCACCGGCTTCACCCCTCCACTTT.

V gene TRBV5-1 combines with J gene TRBJ1-4, with D possibly matching TRBD1 (5 bases). Germline CDR1 and CDR2: SGHRS and YFSETQ. V lost 7 bases and J 0 bases, leaving 10 bases between the germline ends. The CDR3 is made up of 14 amino acids. The CDR3 loop is CASRRQPTNEKLFF. As DNA, the CDR3 is TGCGCCAGCCGCCGACAGCCAACTAATGAAAAACTGTTTTTT.

This clone was recorded only once. The chain has TRBV4-2 and TRBJ1-4, with D possibly being TRBD1 (5 bases). CDR1 and CDR2 (germline): LGHNA, YNFKEQ. V was shortened by 0 bases and J by 8 bases, with 19 bases between the two germline ends. The CDR3 covers 17 residues. This CDR3 is CASSQEGPGRGGEKLFF. CDR3 nucleotide sequence: TGTGCCAGCAGCCAAGAGGGACCAGGGAGGGGTGGGGAAAAACTGTTTTTT.

The chain uses TRBV29-1 and TRBJ2-5; no clear D gene. V lost 2 bases to trimming and J lost 1 base, with 11 bases between them. Per germline, CDR1 SQVTM and CDR2 ANQGSEA. The CDR3 spans 14 residues. The CDR3 DNA reads TGCAGCGTTGAAATCCCAATGGGCCAAGAGACCCAGTACTTC. Amino acids: CSVEIPMGQETQYF.

This clone occurred once. This chain joins TRBV5-1 and TRBJ2-7, with 11 bases fitting TRBD1. The junction had 6 bases not matched to a gene; V was cut back by 5 bases and J by 2 bases. There are 15 residues in the CDR3. Per the germline V gene, CDR1 is SGHRS and CDR2 is YFSETQ. The CDR3 loop reads CASREGQGAAYEQYF. CDR3 nucleotides: TGCGCCAGCAGGGAAGGACAGGGGGCCGCCTACGAGCAGTACTTC.

The chain carries TRBV19 and TRBJ2-1; 12 bases map to TRBD2. The CDR3 runs to 17 residues. Germline assignment: CDR1 LNHDA and CDR2 SQIVND (reference sequence). With 9 bases clipped from V and 1 base from J, the junction kept 10 bases outside the gene matches. CDR3 loop: CASHSRGLAGSYNEQFF. The CDR3 DNA sequence: TGTGCCAGCCACAGTCGCGGACTAGCGGGGTCCTACAATGAGCAGTTCTTC.

The J gene is TRBJ1-1, the V gene TRBV6-6, with D possibly matching TRBD1 (5 bases). CDR1 is MNHNY and CDR2 is SVGAGI in the germline V gene (reference sequence). The V end lost 4 bases, the J end lost 5 bases, and 14 bases lay between the germline ends. This CDR3 is 14 amino acids long. The CDR3 sequence is CASSSRSGQTEAFF. CDR3 DNA sequence: TGTGCCAGCAGTTCCCGTTCAGGGCAGACTGAAGCTTTCTTT.

This chain joins TRBV5-1 and TRBJ2-7; D is uncertain. V shed 5 bases and J shed 2 bases, with 8 bases lying between them. The CDR3 runs 12 residues. The germline gives CDR1 SGHRS, CDR2 YFSETQ. CDR3 in amino acids: CASRDRAYEQYF. The CDR3 DNA reads as TGCGCCAGCAGGGACCGAGCCTACGAGCAGTACTTC. Full variable domain (rest looked up from reference TRBV5-1 and TRBJ2-7): KAGVTQTPRYLIKTRGQQVTLSCSPISGHRSVSWYQQTPGQGLQFLFEYFSETQRNKGNFPGRFSGRQFSNSRSEMNVSTLELGDSALYLCASRDRAYEQYFGPGTRLTVT.

With regard to this clone: Only one base separates this from a far larger clonotype, so it likely reflects a read error. The chain combines TRBV11-3 with TRBJ2-2; TRBD1 aligns across 8 bases. The trim removed 6 bases at V and 8 bases at J, leaving 8 bases unmatched. The germline V gene encodes CDR1 SGHNT and CDR2 YENEEA. The CDR3 covers 14 residues. CDR3 DNA sequence: TGTGCCAGCAGTTTACTGACAGGGGCGGGGGAGCTGTTTTTT. It encodes CASSLLTGAGELFF.

In its sample, this clone was seen once. The V gene is TRBV14, the J gene TRBJ2-1; no reliable D call. The V gene lost 2 bases and the J gene lost 9 bases, with 11 bases spanning the gap. There are 13 residues in the CDR3. From germline, CDR1 is SGHDN and CDR2 FVKESK. In DNA, the CDR3 is TGTGCCAGCAGCCAATTTGAGCCAGCTGAGCAGTTCTTC. Translation gives CASSQFEPAEQFF.

This chain links TRBV28 with TRBJ2-7, with 8 bases aligning to TRBD2. V was pared by 7 bases and J by 5 bases, with 13 bases of the junction left unmatched. This CDR3 region has 15 residues. CDR1 MDHEN and CDR2 SYDVKM come from the germline V gene. The DNA of the CDR3 is TGTGCCAGCACCCCGCCGGGACTAGGGGACGACGAGCAGTACTTC. Residues: CASTPPGLGDDEQYF.

The chain is built from TRBV23-1 and TRBJ1-4; 9 nucleotides line up with TRBD1. TRBV23-1 is placed among ORFs of uncertain function. The CDR3 is made up of 17 amino acids. Losses at the gene ends were 2 bases for V and 5 bases for J; bases not matched to a gene: 9. The CDR3: CASSQLEGQGLNEKLFF. The CDR3 bases are TGCGCCAGCAGTCAACTCGAAGGACAGGGGCTCAATGAAAAACTGTTTTTT.

The CDR3 region has the DNA TGTGCCAGCAGCTTGGGGGCTAGCGGGAGTGCAGATACGCAGTATTTT. Translation: CASSLGASGSADTQYF. This sequence joins TRBV5-5 and TRBJ2-3; 10 bases are shared with TRBD2. The trim removed 0 bases at V and 4 bases at J, leaving 5 bases unmatched. This CDR3 comprises 16 residues. Germline V gene sequence: CDR1 SGHKS, CDR2 YYEKEE (reference sequence). Based on the CDR3 plus reference TRBV5-5 and TRBJ2-3, the full variable domain is DAGVTQSPTHLIKTRGQQVTLRCSPISGHKSVSWYQQVLGQGPQFIFQYYEKEERGRGNFPDRFSARQFPNYSSELNVNALLLGDSALYLCASSLGASGSADTQYFGPGTRLTVL.

The chain joins TRBV11-3 to TRBJ2-1; a possible D gene is TRBD1 (6 bases). Germline assignment: CDR1 SGHNT and CDR2 YENEEA. The V end was cut by 4 bases, the J end by 4 bases, with 20 bases between. CDR3 length equals 17 residues. The CDR3 loop is CASSSATQGNKYNEQFF. Written as DNA, the CDR3 is TGTGCCAGCAGCTCAGCCACACAGGGAAATAAGTACAATGAGCAGTTCTTC.

The chain recombines TRBV9 with TRBJ2-3, with 8 bases that match TRBD1. From germline, CDR1 is SGDLS and CDR2 YYNGEE. This CDR3 is built from 13 residues. The V and J ends lost 3 bases and 4 bases, in that order; junction bases with no gene match: 1. In DNA, the CDR3 is TGTGCCAGCAGCGCAGGGGGCTCAGATACGCAGTATTTT. Protein: CASSAGGSDTQYF. Based on the CDR3 plus reference TRBV9 and TRBJ2-3, the full variable domain is DSGVTQTPKHLITATGQRVTLRCSPRSGDLSVYWYQQSLDQGLQFLIQYYNGEERAKGNILERFSAQQFPDLHSELNLSSLELGDSALYFCASSAGGSDTQYFGPGTRLTVL.

V is TRBV13 and J is TRBJ2-6, with 7 bases fitting TRBD2. The germline CDR1 and CDR2 sequences are PRHDT and FYEKMQ (reference sequence). V shed 10 bases and J 0 bases; nucleotides not matched to a gene: 9. CDR3 length: 16 residues. The chain's CDR3 is CATLGGVLSGANVLTF. CDR3 nucleotides: TGTGCCACCCTGGGAGGGGTGCTCTCTGGGGCCAACGTCCTGACTTTC.

The table lists this clone with a few counts. This rearrangement joins TRBV2 to TRBJ1-5; D is undetermined. Germline assignment: CDR1 SNHLY and CDR2 FYNNEI. Trimming removed 0 bases at V and 0 bases at J, with 3 bases between. The CDR3 extends over 14 amino acids. Written as DNA, the CDR3 is TGTGCCAGCAGTGAAGCTGGTAGCAATCAGCCCCAGCATTTT. The encoded protein is CASSEAGSNQPQHF.

As to this clone: In the same sample, other DNA sequences code for this CDR3. The chain is built from TRBV2 and TRBJ2-5; D unresolved. In germline, CDR1 is SNHLY, CDR2 FYNNEI. V lost 0 bases and J lost 5, with 7 bases in between. This CDR3 region has 13 residues. CDR3 protein: CASSEADGETQYF. The CDR3 DNA reads TGTGCCAGCAGTGAAGCGGACGGGGAGACCCAGTACTTC.

The V and J genes are TRBV5-8 and TRBJ1-3; no firm D call. V was shortened by 0 bases and J by 2 bases, with 3 bases between the two germline ends. Germline values: CDR1 SGHTS, CDR2 YDEGEE. The CDR3 is 13 amino acids. The CDR3 protein is CASSLDPGNTIYF. CDR3 bases: TGTGCCAGCAGCTTGGACCCTGGAAACACCATATATTTT.

This clone was detected ten times or more. The chain uses TRBV10-3 and TRBJ2-7, with 9 positions matching TRBD1. With 6 bases clipped from V and 2 bases from J, the junction kept 5 bases outside the gene matches. Per the germline V gene, CDR1 is ENHRY and CDR2 is SYGVKD. The CDR3 has 14 residues. CDR3 loop: CAIRSGQGTYEQYF. In nucleotides, the CDR3 is TGTGCCATCAGATCGGGACAGGGAACCTACGAGCAGTACTTC.